This T cell receptor beta chain stems from a study of cytomegalovirus exposure and HLA in healthy donors. About the research overall: Unique TCRs from HLA-typed donors, roughly 89 million of them, were held in an early data release. The study, taken as a whole, reports: A later examination showed that TCR association rates differed by HLA locus, with DRB1 most and HLA-C fewest. Among the CMV-associated chains, three were confirmed in vitro as specific for CMV antigens. The analysis excluded some indistinguishable V segments, including TRBV6-2 and TRBV6-3.

This CDR3 has 18 residues. The ends lost 3 bases at V and 0 bases at J; junction bases unmatched: 13. CDR1 is SGHTA and CDR2 is FQGNSA in the germline V gene. 13 Jbeta primers and 60 Vbeta primers were used for the PCR. The table came from immunoSEQ multiplex PCR; TCRdb's copy has only in-frame clones and leaves some out. The sample yields approximately 150,000 clones, approximately 72% seen once. Turning to this clone: Antigen specificity is unknown.

The source is an older woman in good health and CMV-seronegative. The chain employs TRBV7-2 and TRBJ1-2, with 7 bases fitting TRBD1. The sample comprised PBMCs. The CDR3 DNA is TGTGCCAGCAGCTTTACGACTAGGGGACAGTACGCTAACTATGGCTACACCTTC. It translates to CASSFTTRGQYANYGYTF.